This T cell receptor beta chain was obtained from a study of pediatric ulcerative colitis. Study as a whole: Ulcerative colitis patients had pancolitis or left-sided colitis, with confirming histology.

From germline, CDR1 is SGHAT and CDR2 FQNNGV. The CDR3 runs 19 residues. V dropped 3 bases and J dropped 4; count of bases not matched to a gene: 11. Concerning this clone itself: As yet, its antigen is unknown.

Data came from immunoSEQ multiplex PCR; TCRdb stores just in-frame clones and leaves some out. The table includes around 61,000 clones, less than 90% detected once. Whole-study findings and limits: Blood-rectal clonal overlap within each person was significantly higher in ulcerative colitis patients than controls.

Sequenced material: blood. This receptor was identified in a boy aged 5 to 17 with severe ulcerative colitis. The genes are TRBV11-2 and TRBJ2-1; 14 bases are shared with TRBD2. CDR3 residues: CASSFGTSGRLSQYNEQFF. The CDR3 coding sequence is TGTGCCAGCAGCTTTGGGACTAGCGGGAGATTAAGTCAGTACAATGAGCAGTTCTTC.